The present entry profiles one T cell receptor beta chain with its context. The target antigen is unknown. The PCR ran on 60 Vbeta and 13 Jbeta primers. Sequenced by immunoSEQ multiplex PCR; TCRdb stores in-frame clones only, minus some. This repertoire shows under 150,000 clones, roughly 83% found once; its top ten account for around 1.2%. The data originate from a study of cytomegalovirus exposure and HLA in healthy donors. The CDR3 has 13 residues. The V gene lost 3 bases and the J gene lost 1 base, with 6 bases spanning the gap. Germline lookup yields CDR1 MDHEN and CDR2 SYDVKM. Study-wide results and caveats: Common viral pathogens (according to a later analysis) appeared linked to several of the most significant clusters. Within an earlier analysis, most TCR beta V segments proved productive either about 90% or about 30% of the time.

This sequence joins TRBV28 and TRBJ1-1; unclear D gene. The source is a girl aged 2 to 9 in good health and CMV-seronegative. The material sequenced was PBMCs. CDR3 in DNA: TGTGCCAGCAGTTTCGGAGAGAACACTGAAGCTTTCTTT. This codes for CASSFGENTEAFF.